This TCR beta chain came from a study of PD-L1 blockade in urothelial cancer. Study-level background: There were a median of around 140,000 T cells in blood samples. Study-wide findings and caveats: Pretreatment TCR clonality in blood, when below the median, was predictive of better survival.

As for this clone: Its antigen is not identified.

This table comes from immunoSEQ multiplex PCR, and its TCRdb copy is limited to in-frame clones, with some not included. The table shows 25,000 to 35,000 clones, with about 89% occurring only once. All patients carried locally advanced or metastatic urothelial carcinoma. The TCR was taken from a man aged 45 to 65 with urothelial cancer. Sequences were derived from PBMCs, sampled around atezolizumab (anti-PD-L1) treatment.

CDR3 bases: TGTGCCAGCAGTGACAGGGGTTATGGCTACACCTTC. As protein: CASSDRGYGYTF. The chain links TRBV6-1 to TRBJ1-2; TRBD1 might be the D (6 bases). V was trimmed by 3 bases and J by 5 bases, leaving 7 bases between them. CDR3 length: 12 amino acids. Germline lookup yields CDR1 MNHNS and CDR2 SASEGT.